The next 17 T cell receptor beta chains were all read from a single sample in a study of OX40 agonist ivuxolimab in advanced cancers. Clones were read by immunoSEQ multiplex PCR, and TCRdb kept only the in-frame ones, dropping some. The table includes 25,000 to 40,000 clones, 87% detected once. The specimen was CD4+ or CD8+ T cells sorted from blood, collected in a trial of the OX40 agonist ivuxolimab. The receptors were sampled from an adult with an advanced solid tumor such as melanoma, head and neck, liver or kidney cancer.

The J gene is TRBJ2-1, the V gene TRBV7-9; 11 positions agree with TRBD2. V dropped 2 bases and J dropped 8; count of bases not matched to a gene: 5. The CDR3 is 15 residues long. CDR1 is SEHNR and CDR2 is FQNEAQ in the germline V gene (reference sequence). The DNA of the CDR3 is TGTGCCAGCAGCTTATCAACTAGCGGGAGCGATGAGCAGTTCTTC. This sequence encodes CASSLSTSGSDEQFF.

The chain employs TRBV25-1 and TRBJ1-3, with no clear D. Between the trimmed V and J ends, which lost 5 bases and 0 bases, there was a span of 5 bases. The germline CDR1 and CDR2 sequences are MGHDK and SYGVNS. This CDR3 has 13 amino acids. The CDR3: CASSWSSGNTIYF. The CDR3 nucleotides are TGTGCCAGCAGTTGGTCCTCTGGAAACACCATATATTTT.

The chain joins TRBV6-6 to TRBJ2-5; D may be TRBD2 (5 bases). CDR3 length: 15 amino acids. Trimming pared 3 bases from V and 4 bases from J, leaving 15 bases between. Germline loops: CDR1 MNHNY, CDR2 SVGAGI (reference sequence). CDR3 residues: CASSYLGVAGETQYF. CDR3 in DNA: TGTGCCAGCAGTTATCTGGGAGTGGCCGGAGAGACCCAGTACTTC.

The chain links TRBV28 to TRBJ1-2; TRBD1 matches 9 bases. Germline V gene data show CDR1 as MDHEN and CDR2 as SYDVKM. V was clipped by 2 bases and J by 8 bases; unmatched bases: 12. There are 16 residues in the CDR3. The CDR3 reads CASSLARDRVVNGYTF. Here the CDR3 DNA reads TGTGCCAGCAGTTTAGCCCGGGACAGGGTGGTAAACGGCTACACCTTC.

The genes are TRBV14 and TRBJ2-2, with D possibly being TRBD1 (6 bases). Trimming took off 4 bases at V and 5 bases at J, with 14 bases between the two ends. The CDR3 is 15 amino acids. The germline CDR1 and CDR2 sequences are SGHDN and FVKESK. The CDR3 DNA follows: TGTGCCAGCAGCCGATTACACAGGGAAACCGGGGAGCTGTTTTTT. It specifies CASSRLHRETGELFF.

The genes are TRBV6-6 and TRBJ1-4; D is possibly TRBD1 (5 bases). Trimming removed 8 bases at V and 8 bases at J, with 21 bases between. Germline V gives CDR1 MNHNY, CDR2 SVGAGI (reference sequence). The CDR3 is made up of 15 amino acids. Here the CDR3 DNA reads TGTGCCAGCCGCACCCTAGGGCAGGGTTGGGAAAAACTGTTTTTT. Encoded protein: CASRTLGQGWEKLFF.

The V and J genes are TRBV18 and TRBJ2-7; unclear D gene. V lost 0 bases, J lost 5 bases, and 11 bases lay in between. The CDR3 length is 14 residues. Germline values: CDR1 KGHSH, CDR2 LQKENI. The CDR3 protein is CASSPPDERDEQYF. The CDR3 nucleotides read TGTGCCAGCTCACCACCGGATGAACGGGACGAGCAGTACTTC.

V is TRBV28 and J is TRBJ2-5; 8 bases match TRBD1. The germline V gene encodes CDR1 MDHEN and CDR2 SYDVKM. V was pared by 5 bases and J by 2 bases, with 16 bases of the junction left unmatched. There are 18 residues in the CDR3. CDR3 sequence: CASSPPSYSGGGQETQYF. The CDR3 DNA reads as TGTGCCAGCAGTCCCCCCTCCTACTCAGGGGGCGGGCAAGAGACCCAGTACTTC.

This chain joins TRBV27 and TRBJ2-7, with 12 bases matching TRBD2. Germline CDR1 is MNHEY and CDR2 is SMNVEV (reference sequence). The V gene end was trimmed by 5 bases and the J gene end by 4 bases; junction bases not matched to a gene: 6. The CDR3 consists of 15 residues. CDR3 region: CASSKRLAGAYEQYF. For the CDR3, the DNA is TGTGCCAGCAGTAAACGACTAGCGGGAGCTTACGAGCAGTACTTC.

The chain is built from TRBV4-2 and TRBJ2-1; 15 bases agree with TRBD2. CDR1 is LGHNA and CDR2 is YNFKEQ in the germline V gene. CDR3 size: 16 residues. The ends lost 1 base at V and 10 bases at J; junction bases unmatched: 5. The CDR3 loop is CASSQVGTSGRNEQFF. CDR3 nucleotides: TGTGCCAGCAGCCAAGTCGGGACTAGCGGGAGGAACGAGCAGTTCTTC.

CDR3 DNA: TGTGCCAGCAGTGTCCAACGGGGCCCCCAAGAGACCCAGTACTTC. Translated, it gives CASSVQRGPQETQYF. The V and J genes are TRBV6-1 and TRBJ2-5; TRBD1 or TRBD2 may be the D gene (5 bases each). The ends were cut back, 4 bases at V and 1 base at J, with 13 bases in the middle. CDR3 length: 15 residues. Per the germline V gene, CDR1 is MNHNS and CDR2 is SASEGT.

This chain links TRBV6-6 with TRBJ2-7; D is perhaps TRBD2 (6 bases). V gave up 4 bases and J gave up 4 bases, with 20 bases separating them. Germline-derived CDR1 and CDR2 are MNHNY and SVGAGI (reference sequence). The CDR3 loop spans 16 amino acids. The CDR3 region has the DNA TGTGCCAGCAGTTCAAGGAACTCGGGACTCATGTACGAGCAGTACTTC. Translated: CASSSRNSGLMYEQYF.

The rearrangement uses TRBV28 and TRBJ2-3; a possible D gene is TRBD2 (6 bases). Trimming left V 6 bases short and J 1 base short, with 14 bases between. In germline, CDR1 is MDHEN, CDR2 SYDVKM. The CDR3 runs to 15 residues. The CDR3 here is CASRDYSPGTDTQYF. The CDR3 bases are TGTGCCAGCAGGGACTACAGTCCTGGCACAGATACGCAGTATTTT.

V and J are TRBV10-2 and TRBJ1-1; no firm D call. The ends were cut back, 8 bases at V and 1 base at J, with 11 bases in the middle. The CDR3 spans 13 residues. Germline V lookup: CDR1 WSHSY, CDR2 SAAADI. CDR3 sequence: CASQAWENTEAFF. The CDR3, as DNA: TGCGCCAGCCAAGCGTGGGAGAACACTGAAGCTTTCTTT.

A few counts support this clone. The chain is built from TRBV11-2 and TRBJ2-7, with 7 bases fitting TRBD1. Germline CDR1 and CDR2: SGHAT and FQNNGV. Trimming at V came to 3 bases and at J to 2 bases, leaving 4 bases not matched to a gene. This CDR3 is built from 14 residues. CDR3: CASSFTGATYEQYF. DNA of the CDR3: TGTGCCAGCAGCTTCACAGGGGCCACCTACGAGCAGTACTTC.

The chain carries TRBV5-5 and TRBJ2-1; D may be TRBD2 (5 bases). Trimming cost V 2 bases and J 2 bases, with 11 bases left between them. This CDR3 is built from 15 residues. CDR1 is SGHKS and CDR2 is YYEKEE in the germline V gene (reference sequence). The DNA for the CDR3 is TGTGCCAGCAGCTTTGCGGGCCCTACCTACAATGAGCAGTTCTTC. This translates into CASSFAGPTYNEQFF.

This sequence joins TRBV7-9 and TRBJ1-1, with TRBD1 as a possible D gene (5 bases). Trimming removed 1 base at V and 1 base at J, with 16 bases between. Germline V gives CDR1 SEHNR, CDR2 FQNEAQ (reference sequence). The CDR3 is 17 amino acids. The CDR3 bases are TGTGCCAGCAGCTTAGGTGCGGTAGGGGTTACGAACACTGAAGCTTTCTTT. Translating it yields CASSLGAVGVTNTEAFF.